This TCR beta chain was documented in a study of T cell changes during pregnancy in multiple sclerosis. The repertoire was sequenced with immunoSEQ multiplex PCR; TCRdb's copy has only in-frame clones and lacks some. The sample has approximately 84,000 clones, around 94% seen once. The CDR3 contains 13 residues. Germline loops: CDR1 SGHVS, CDR2 FQNEAQ. V dropped 5 bases and J dropped 5 bases, with 12 bases sitting between them. This material consisted of peripheral blood, taken in the second trimester of pregnancy. This rearrangement joins TRBV7-8 to TRBJ2-5, with a possible D match to TRBD2 (6 bases). This TCR came from a female donor in good health, enrolled as a control in a pregnancy study. In DNA form, the CDR3 reads TGTGCCAGCAGCCCGAGCCGGGAGGAGACCCAGTACTTC. It is translated as CASSPSREETQYF.